The subject of this entry is one T cell receptor (beta chain). This entry is derived from a study of shared clonotypes between healthy human individuals. Deep level was the assay's run setting. Repertoires were generated with immunoSEQ multiplex PCR, while TCRdb's copy carries only in-frame clones and drops some. The repertoire holds roughly 2.6 million clones, with 85% to 95% as singletons. Germline CDR1 is SGDLS and CDR2 is YYNGEE. V shed 2 bases and J shed 4 bases, with 16 bases lying between them. The CDR3 consists of 15 residues. Sequencing input: naive CD4+ T cells sorted from blood. Sample subset: CD45RA+ positively selected. The sequence was obtained from a man aged 18-30 years in good health. The chain joins TRBV9 to TRBJ2-7; possible D gene TRBD2, 6 bases. The CDR3 protein is CASSVGPGGEYEQYF. CDR3 sequence (DNA): TGTGCCAGCAGCGTCGGACCCGGAGGGGAGTACGAGCAGTACTTC.